This entry lists 15 T cell receptor beta chains sequenced from one sample in a study of T-cell memory formation after mild COVID-19. TCRdb re-derived calls from the 5' RACE reads in MiXCR, one entry per CDR3 protein. This table has a few hundred thousand distinct CDR3 sequences, 16% appearing once. Sequenced material: PBMCs or a T cell subset sorted from them (not recorded which). These receptor sequences come from a man in his late teens or twenties who had mild COVID-19 (a few samples of this study predate the infection). Cell type and time point are not known.

This clonotype was detected a few times. The chain carries TRBV5-1 and TRBJ2-3, with a weak D call TRBD1 (5 bases). Germline CDR1 and CDR2: SGHRS and YFSETQ. The CDR3 sequence is 16 residues long. The V end was cut by 2 bases, the J end by 1 base, with 14 bases between. CDR3 DNA: TGCGCCAGCAGCTTAGGACGGACAATTGGCACAGATACGCAGTATTTT. It yields the protein CASSLGRTIGTDTQYF.

The V call is TRBV6-5, the J call TRBJ1-1; D call uncertain. The length of the CDR3 is 15 residues. Per the germline V gene, CDR1 is MNHEY and CDR2 is SVGAGI. Trimming removed 2 bases at V and 1 base at J, with 11 bases between. CDR3 residues: CASSYGSAGNTEAFF. The CDR3 DNA sequence: TGTGCCAGCAGTTACGGGAGTGCGGGGAACACTGAAGCTTTCTTT.

The CDR3 loop reads CASRRQGMWNSPLHF. The CDR3 DNA reads as TGTGCCAGCAGGAGACAGGGGATGTGGAATTCACCCCTCCACTTT. The chain couples TRBV6-5 to TRBJ1-6; TRBD1 matches at 8 bases. The V gene's germline CDR1 is MNHEY and CDR2 SVGAGI. Unmatched junction bases numbered 8, after V lost 6 bases and J lost 7 bases. The CDR3 is made up of 15 amino acids.

This clonotype was seen a handful of times. The genes are TRBV4-1 and TRBJ2-3; 7 bases are a match to TRBD1. From germline, CDR1 is MGHRA and CDR2 YSYEKL. The CDR3 has 14 residues. With 4 bases clipped from V and 2 bases from J, the junction kept 3 bases outside the gene matches. In nucleotides, the CDR3 is TGCGCCAGCAGCCGCGGACAGGTCACAGATACGCAGTATTTT. This gives the protein CASSRGQVTDTQYF.

This clonotype was seen a handful of times. The junction differs from germline at one of its ends, possibly a read error. V and J are TRBV10-2 and TRBJ1-1; 7 nucleotides line up with TRBD1. The germline CDR1 and CDR2 sequences are WSHSY and SAAADI. The CDR3 consists of 13 residues. CDR3 in amino acids: CASTWTGHTEAFF. CDR3 in DNA: TGCGCTAGCACTTGGACAGGCCACACTGAAGCTTTCTTT.

This clonotype was seen more than once but under ten times. The rearrangement joins TRBV18 to TRBJ1-1, with 7 nucleotides matching TRBD1. Per germline, CDR1 KGHSH and CDR2 LQKENI. The CDR3 is 15 residues long. Germline trimming cut 1 base from V and 2 bases from J; bases unmatched to any gene: 4. The CDR3 DNA follows: TGTGCCAGCTCACCACGTGGGACAGTCAACACTGAAGCTTTCTTT. Translated, it gives CASSPRGTVNTEAFF.

This clonotype was detected ten times or more. The V call is TRBV6-6, the J call TRBJ2-5, with TRBD2 identical over 14 bases. Germline loops: CDR1 MNHNY, CDR2 SVGAGI (reference sequence). The CDR3 is 16 residues long. The V and J ends lost 2 bases and 3 bases, in that order; junction bases with no gene match: 2. The CDR3 region has the DNA TGTGCCAGCAGTTACGCGGGACTAGCGGGGGAAGAGACCCAGTACTTC. Its protein product is CASSYAGLAGEETQYF.

Only a few counts were recorded for this clonotype. This chain links TRBV7-2 with TRBJ2-5, with TRBD2 matching 7 bases. The germline V gene encodes CDR1 SGHTA and CDR2 FQGNSA. The CDR3 has 15 residues. The V and J ends lost 0 bases and 4 bases, in that order; junction bases with no gene match: 5. The CDR3 here is CASSLAWVAGETQYF. CDR3 sequence (DNA): TGTGCCAGCAGCTTAGCTTGGGTAGCGGGAGAGACCCAGTACTTC.

This clonotype was detected only a few times. The chain couples TRBV18 to TRBJ1-1; D remains ambiguous. The CDR3 sequence is 16 residues long. With 2 bases removed from V and 0 bases from J, the gap between germline ends came to 13 bases. The germline V gene encodes CDR1 KGHSH and CDR2 LQKENI. The CDR3 sequence is CASSPGNGPMNTEAFF. CDR3 coding DNA: TGTGCCAGCTCACCAGGGAACGGCCCGATGAACACTGAAGCTTTCTTT.

V gene TRBV7-9 combines with J gene TRBJ1-1; D might be TRBD1 (6 bases). The CDR3 consists of 15 residues. V lost 2 bases and J 6 bases, leaving 16 bases between the germline ends. The germline V gene encodes CDR1 SEHNR and CDR2 FQNEAQ (reference sequence). CDR3 DNA: TGTGCCAGCAGCTTACAGCTGGGGGCAATCTCTGAAGCTTTCTTT. It yields the protein CASSLQLGAISEAFF.

The V gene is TRBV12-3 or TRBV12-4, the J gene TRBJ2-1; 8 nucleotides agree with TRBD2. The CDR3 contains 13 residues. The junction had 8 bases not matched to a gene; V was cut back by 6 bases and J by 10 bases. CDR3: CASSSGGGLEQFF. CDR3 nucleotides: TGTGCCAGCAGCTCGGGAGGGGGGCTCGAGCAGTTCTTC.

This clonotype was found many times. The chain employs TRBV7-9 and TRBJ1-1, with TRBD1 identical over 7 bases. V lost 2 bases to trimming and J lost 2 bases; unmatched junction nucleotides: 2. Germline assignment: CDR1 SEHNR and CDR2 FQNEAQ (reference sequence). The length of the CDR3 is 14 residues. The CDR3 here is CASSLQGVNTEAFF. CDR3 nucleotide sequence: TGTGCCAGCAGCTTACAGGGGGTTAACACTGAAGCTTTCTTT.

This clonotype was counted a few times. The rearrangement uses TRBV4-3 and TRBJ2-3; a weak D match, TRBD2 (6 bases). This CDR3 has 18 residues. CDR1 is LGHNA and CDR2 is YSLEER in the germline V gene. Between the trimmed V and J ends, which lost 0 bases and 2 bases, there was a span of 18 bases. The CDR3 sequence is CASSQEGWRGTFTDTQYF. For the CDR3, the DNA is TGCGCCAGCAGCCAAGAGGGGTGGAGGGGAACCTTCACAGATACGCAGTATTTT.

This clonotype was recorded a few times. The chain recombines TRBV10-3 with TRBJ2-5, with D perhaps being TRBD1 or TRBD2 (5 bases each). CDR1 ENHRY and CDR2 SYGVKD come from the germline V gene. Trimming removed 0 bases from V and 5 bases from J, with 13 bases in between. This CDR3 has 15 residues. The CDR3: CAISESIRGGETQYF. The CDR3 DNA is TGTGCCATCAGTGAGTCGATCCGGGGCGGTGAGACCCAGTACTTC.

This chain connects TRBV6-5 to TRBJ2-1, with TRBD2 matching over 12 bases. Germline CDR1 is MNHEY and CDR2 is SVGAGI. J lost 7 bases, V lost 2 bases, and 6 bases had no gene match. This CDR3 has 16 residues. The CDR3 reads CASSYDLAGGRNEQFF. The CDR3 DNA reads as TGTGCCAGCAGTTACGACCTAGCGGGGGGGCGGAATGAGCAGTTCTTC.